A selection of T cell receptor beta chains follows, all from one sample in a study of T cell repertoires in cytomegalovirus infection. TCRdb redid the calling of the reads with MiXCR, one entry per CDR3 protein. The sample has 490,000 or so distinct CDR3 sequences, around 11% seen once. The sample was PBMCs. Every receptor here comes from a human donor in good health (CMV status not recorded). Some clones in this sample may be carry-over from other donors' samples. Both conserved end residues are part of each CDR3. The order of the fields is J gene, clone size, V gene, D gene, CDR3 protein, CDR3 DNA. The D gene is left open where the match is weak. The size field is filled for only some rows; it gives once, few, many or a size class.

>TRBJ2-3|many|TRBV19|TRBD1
CASSGETGASTDTQYF
TGTGCCAGTAGTGGAGAGACAGGGGCTAGCACAGATACGCAGTATTTT
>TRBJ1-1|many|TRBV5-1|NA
CASSMTERNTEAFF
TGCGCCAGCAGCATGACGGAGAGGAACACTGAAGCTTTCTTT
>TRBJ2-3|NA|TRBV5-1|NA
CASSLLKRVEDTQYF
TGCGCCAGCAGCTTGTTAAAGCGGGTGGAGGATACGCAGTATTTT
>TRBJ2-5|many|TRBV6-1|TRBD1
CASRNGQGGETQYF
TGTGCCAGCAGGAACGGACAGGGCGGGGAGACCCAGTACTTC
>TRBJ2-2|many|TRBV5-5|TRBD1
CASSSGTGSGELFF
TGTGCCAGCAGCTCCGGGACAGGGTCCGGGGAGCTGTTTTTT
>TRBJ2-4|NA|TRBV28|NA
CASSLGQLNIQYF
TGTGCCAGCAGCCTGGGGCAGTTAAACATTCAGTACTTC
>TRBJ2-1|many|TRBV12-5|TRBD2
CASGLVLASGVSSYNEQFF
TGTGCTAGTGGTTTGGTACTAGCTAGCGGGGTCAGCTCCTACAATGAGCAGTTCTTC
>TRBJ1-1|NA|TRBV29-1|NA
CSVGREAFF
TGCAGCGTCGGCAGAGAAGCTTTCTTT
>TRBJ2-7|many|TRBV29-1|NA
CSVGQGLTYEQYF
TGCAGCGTTGGGCAGGGTCTAACCTACGAGCAGTACTTC
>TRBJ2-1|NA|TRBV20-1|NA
CSIHRPRGVNEQFF
TGCAGTATTCACAGGCCTCGAGGGGTCAATGAGCAGTTCTTC
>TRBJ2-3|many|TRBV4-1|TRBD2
CASSQEYAGGSTDTQYF
TGCGCCAGCAGCCAAGAGTATGCGGGAGGGAGCACAGATACGCAGTATTTT
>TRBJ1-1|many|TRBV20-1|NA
CSAGGARRSGEAFF
TGCAGTGCTGGGGGGGCGAGGAGGTCGGGGGAAGCTTTCTTT
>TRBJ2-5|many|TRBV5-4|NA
CASSLMGGRETQYF
TGTGCCAGCAGCCTCATGGGGGGCCGGGAGACCCAGTACTTC
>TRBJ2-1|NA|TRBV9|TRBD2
CASSVAGAGGPFPQRDEQFF
TGTGCCAGCAGCGTAGCAGGAGCGGGAGGGCCGTTCCCACAAAGGGATGAGCAGTTCTTC
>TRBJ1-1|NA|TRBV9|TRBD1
CASSPTGDLMNTEAFF
TGTGCCAGCAGTCCTACAGGGGACCTAATGAACACTGAAGCTTTCTTT
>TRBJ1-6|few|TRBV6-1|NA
CASSESGRLHNSPLHF
TGTGCCAGCAGTGAAAGTGGTCGGCTGCATAATTCACCCCTCCACTTT
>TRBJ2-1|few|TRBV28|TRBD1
CASSGRPGQGADNEQFF
TGTGCCAGCAGTGGGCGGCCGGGACAGGGGGCCGACAATGAGCAGTTCTTC
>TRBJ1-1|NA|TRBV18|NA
CASSPGMEGFTEAFF
TGTGCCAGCTCACCTGGCATGGAGGGCTTCACTGAAGCTTTCTTT
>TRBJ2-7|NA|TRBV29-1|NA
CSVTTGSSYEQYF
TGCAGCGTGACCACAGGTTCCTCCTACGAGCAGTACTTC
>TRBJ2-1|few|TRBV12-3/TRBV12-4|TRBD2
CASSLGPSGGYNEQFF
TGTGCCAGCAGTTTAGGCCCTAGCGGGGGGTACAATGAGCAGTTCTTC
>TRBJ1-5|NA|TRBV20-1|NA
CSATQGGGNQPQHF
TGCAGTGCCACCCAGGGAGGCGGCAATCAGCCCCAGCATTTT
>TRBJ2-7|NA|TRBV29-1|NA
CSVASGNEQYF
TGCAGCGTGGCCTCGGGGAACGAGCAGTACTTC
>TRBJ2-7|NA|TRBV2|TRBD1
CASSGDRGLFYEQYF
TGTGCCAGCAGCGGGGACAGGGGGCTTTTCTACGAGCAGTACTTC
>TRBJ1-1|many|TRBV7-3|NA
CASSSTGQLEAFF
TGTGCCAGCAGCTCTACTGGACAGCTTGAAGCTTTCTTT
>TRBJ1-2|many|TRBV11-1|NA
CASSSFDGNGYTF
TGTGCCAGCAGCTCCTTTGATGGGAACGGCTACACCTTC
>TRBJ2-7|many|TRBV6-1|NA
CASSEGGAGYEQYF
TGTGCCAGCAGTGAAGGGGGAGCTGGCTACGAGCAGTACTTC
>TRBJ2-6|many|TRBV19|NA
CASSIVYVGGANVLTF
TGTGCCAGTAGTATAGTTTATGTTGGTGGGGCCAACGTCCTGACTTTC
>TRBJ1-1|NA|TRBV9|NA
CASSVGIHTEAFF
TGTGCCAGCAGCGTAGGAATCCACACTGAAGCTTTCTTT
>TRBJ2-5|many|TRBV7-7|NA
CASSRDPGAMETQYF
TGTGCTAGCAGCCGAGATCCGGGGGCGATGGAGACCCAGTACTTC
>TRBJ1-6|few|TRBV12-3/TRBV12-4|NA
CASTLGVGNSPLHF
TGTGCCAGCACCTTGGGGGTAGGGAATTCACCCCTCCACTTT
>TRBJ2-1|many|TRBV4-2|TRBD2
CASSLIGLAAYNEQFF
TGTGCCAGCAGCCTCATCGGACTAGCGGCTTATAATGAGCAGTTCTTC
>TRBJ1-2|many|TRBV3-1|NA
CASSQDLAVHGYTF
TGTGCCAGCAGCCAAGACTTAGCGGTCCATGGCTACACCTTC
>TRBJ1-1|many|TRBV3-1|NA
CASSQRGTETEAFF
TGTGCCAGCAGCCAAAGGGGTACTGAGACTGAAGCTTTCTTT
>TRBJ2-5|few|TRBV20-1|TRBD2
CSAKLAGQETQYF
TGCAGTGCTAAATTAGCGGGCCAAGAGACCCAGTACTTC
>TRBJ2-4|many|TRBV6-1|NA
CASVSPVAKNIQYF
TGTGCCAGCGTGAGTCCCGTAGCCAAAAACATTCAGTACTTC
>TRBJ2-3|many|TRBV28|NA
CASSFPGGNTDTQYF
TGTGCCAGCAGTTTTCCCGGCGGGAACACAGATACGCAGTATTTT
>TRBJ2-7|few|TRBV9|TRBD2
CASSIGTSGTYEQYF
TGTGCCAGCAGCATTGGGACTAGCGGGACCTACGAGCAGTACTTC
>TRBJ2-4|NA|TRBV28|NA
CASSRLDRGGENIQYF
TGTGCCAGCAGTCGCCTAGACAGGGGAGGGGAAAACATTCAGTACTTC
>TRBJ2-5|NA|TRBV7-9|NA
CASSPMETQYF
TGTGCCAGCAGCCCGATGGAGACCCAGTACTTC
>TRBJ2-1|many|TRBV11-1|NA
CASSLGGIGDNEQFF
TGTGCCAGCAGCTTAGGTGGAATCGGGGACAATGAGCAGTTCTTC
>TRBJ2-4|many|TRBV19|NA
CASSRAGHIQYF
TGTGCCAGTAGTCGTGCAGGGCACATTCAGTACTTC
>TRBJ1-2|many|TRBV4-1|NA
CASSQDQILNYGYTF
TGCGCCAGCAGCCAAGATCAGATACTTAACTATGGCTACACCTTC
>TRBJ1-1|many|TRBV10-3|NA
CAISESTPGVNTEAFF
TGTGCCATCAGTGAGTCGACTCCCGGGGTGAACACTGAAGCTTTCTTT
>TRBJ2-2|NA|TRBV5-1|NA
CASRKYGDRRIANTGELFF
TGCGCCAGCAGAAAGTACGGAGACAGAAGAATTGCGAACACCGGGGAGCTGTTTTTT
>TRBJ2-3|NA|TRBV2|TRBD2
CASSAGTSGAYSTDTQYF
TGTGCCAGCAGCGCCGGGACTAGCGGAGCCTATAGCACAGATACGCAGTATTTT
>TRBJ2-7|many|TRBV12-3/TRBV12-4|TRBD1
CASSFGQGVEQYF
TGTGCCAGCAGTTTTGGACAGGGGGTCGAGCAGTACTTC
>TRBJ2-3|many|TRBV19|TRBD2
CASSTGAGGFSYTDTQYF
TGTGCCAGTAGTACCGGAGCGGGAGGTTTTAGTTACACAGATACGCAGTATTTT
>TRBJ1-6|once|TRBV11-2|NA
CASSPDRYSPLHF
TGTGCCAGCAGCCCGGACAGATATTCACCCCTCCACTTT
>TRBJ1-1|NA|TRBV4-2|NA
CASSQAAARNTEAFF
TGTGCCAGCAGCCAAGCGGCGGCGAGGAACACTGAAGCTTTCTTT
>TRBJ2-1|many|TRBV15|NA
CATSRVYRESEQFF
TGTGCCACCAGCAGAGTTTACAGGGAGAGTGAGCAGTTCTTC